Sequencing of this TCR beta chain was carried out in a study of Graves' ophthalmopathy and Graves' hyperthyroidism. Study-level findings and limits: The model predicted ophthalmopathy progression with 70.59% sensitivity and approximately 72% specificity.

This clonotype was recorded a few times. The target antigen is unknown. The length of the CDR3 is 15 residues. Trimming at V came to 0 bases and at J to 3 bases, leaving 5 bases not matched to a gene. Germline V CDR1 and CDR2: MNHEY, SVGEGT. For donors with ophthalmopathy, the disease showed moderate-to-severe activity, reached CAS ≥3 and NOSPECS ≥4, and had lasted under 3 months. Amplified TCR beta CDR3 regions were obtained using RNA transcripts as template. First-round RT-PCR relied on HTBI primers, and a second-round multiplex PCR came next. TCRdb re-called the multiplex PCR reads through MiXCR, storing one row per CDR3 protein. The profile covers around 170,000 distinct CDR3 sequences, with over 35% appearing a single time and 4.5% to 6% taken by the ten largest.

The receptor comes from a woman aged 40 to 50 with Graves' ophthalmopathy. The sample was peripheral blood. The chain has TRBV6-2 or TRBV6-3 and TRBJ2-7; the match to TRBD2 covers 7 bases. The chain's CDR3 is CASSYSLSSGYEQYF. DNA for the CDR3: TGTGCCAGCAGTTACTCCCTCTCTAGCGGCTACGAGCAGTACTTC.